The 26 T cell receptor beta chains reported below all come from one sample, sequenced in a study of T cells in localized non-small cell lung cancer (TCRdb year 2020). Library creation used the immunoSEQ multiplex PCR assay. TCRdb's version of the immuneACCESS table is confined to in-frame rearrangements and falls short of the full clone set. An unresolved V gene accounts for under half of the shortfall where checked; the remainder is of unknown origin. This sample has some 140,000 clones in its table, and 89% of those were observed once. Of the sample, around 1.7% falls within the top ten clones. The sequenced sample was peripheral blood, obtained before any cancer treatment. The receptor source for this set is a female donor over 55 with stage I lung adenocarcinoma.

This chain joins TRBV7-9 and TRBJ1-1; perhaps TRBD1 as D (6 bases). CDR1 and CDR2 from the germline V gene are SEHNR and FQNEAQ (reference sequence). V shed 6 bases and J shed 1 base, with 9 bases lying between them. This CDR3 is 13 amino acids long. CDR3 bases: TGTGCCAGCAGAAAACAGGGGAACACTGAAGCTTTCTTT. It encodes CASRKQGNTEAFF.

V is TRBV28 and J is TRBJ1-3; no clear D gene. The CDR3 extends over 16 amino acids. The germline V gene has CDR1 MDHEN and CDR2 SYDVKM. The V and J ends lost 8 bases and 0 bases respectively, with 17 bases between them. Here the CDR3 DNA reads TGTGCCAGCCTCCCTGGAGGGATCCACTCTGGAAACACCATATATTTT. Amino acid sequence: CASLPGGIHSGNTIYF.

The rearrangement links TRBV6-5 to TRBJ2-7; tentatively, D is TRBD2 (6 bases). CDR1 MNHEY and CDR2 SVGAGI come from the germline V gene. V shed 7 bases and J shed 5 bases, with 21 bases lying between them. This CDR3 contains 15 residues. CDR3: CASTQGWGEVDEQYF. In DNA form, the CDR3 reads TGTGCCAGCACTCAGGGTTGGGGGGAGGTCGACGAGCAGTACTTC.

The chain joins TRBV28 to TRBJ1-1, with D unclear. The length of the CDR3 is 19 residues. Germline CDR1 is MDHEN and CDR2 is SYDVKM. Trimming shortened V by 3 bases and J by 0 bases, and 23 bases separated the two germline ends. The CDR3 sequence is CASSLLITWTAELNTEAFF. The CDR3 DNA sequence: TGTGCCAGCAGTTTGCTGATCACTTGGACCGCTGAACTGAACACTGAAGCTTTCTTT.

This rearrangement joins TRBV7-2 to TRBJ2-5; D unresolved. Looked up from germline, CDR1 is SGHTA and CDR2 is FQGNSA. The V end lost 2 bases, the J end lost 6 bases, and 10 bases lay between the germline ends. This CDR3 comprises 13 residues. The chain's CDR3 is CASSLPVPKTQYF. CDR3 DNA sequence: TGTGCCAGCAGCTTACCTGTCCCGAAGACCCAGTACTTC.

This clone has just one count. The rearrangement joins TRBV13 to TRBJ2-2; TRBD1 might be the D (5 bases). V was trimmed by 5 bases and J by 0 bases, leaving 13 bases between them. Germline lookup yields CDR1 PRHDT and CDR2 FYEKMQ (reference sequence). This CDR3 is built from 16 residues. CDR3 bases: TGTGCCAGCAGCCACTCAAACAGGCCGAACACCGGGGAGCTGTTTTTT. This codes for CASSHSNRPNTGELFF.

This clone came up a few times. The chain recombines TRBV7-9 with TRBJ1-1; D gene uncertain. The V end lost 7 bases, the J end lost 4 bases, and 13 bases lay between the germline ends. Germline CDR1 reads SEHNR; CDR2 reads FQNEAQ (reference sequence). The CDR3 contains 13 residues. CDR3 sequence: CASTPLQSTEAFF. CDR3 bases: TGTGCCAGCACCCCCCTTCAGAGCACTGAAGCTTTCTTT.

A few counts support this clone. This chain joins TRBV27 and TRBJ2-1; TRBD2 is a possible D gene (5 bases). Germline-derived CDR1 and CDR2 are MNHEY and SMNVEV (reference sequence). CDR3 length: 15 amino acids. V lost 6 bases and J lost 2, with 14 bases in between. The CDR3 is CASRRESGTYNEQFF. CDR3 nucleotides: TGTGCCAGCAGGAGGGAAAGCGGAACCTACAATGAGCAGTTCTTC.

The J gene is TRBJ2-3, the V gene TRBV7-8; 7 bases align to TRBD2. This CDR3 is built from 16 residues. V was clipped by 5 bases and J by 9 bases; unmatched bases: 17. Germline CDR1 and CDR2: SGHVS and FQNEAQ. Written as DNA, the CDR3 is TGTGCCAGCAGCCTTCCCCCAGGGAGGGCCTTCAGGACGCAGTATTTT. It yields the protein CASSLPPGRAFRTQYF.

This sequence joins TRBV27 and TRBJ2-5; 13 bases line up with TRBD2. The CDR3 runs 15 residues. The germline V gene has CDR1 MNHEY and CDR2 SMNVEV (reference sequence). The trim removed 5 bases at V and 5 bases at J, leaving 5 bases unmatched. The CDR3 DNA sequence: TGTGCCAGCAGTCGGGGACTAGCGGGATTGGAGACCCAGTACTTC. Translation gives CASSRGLAGLETQYF.

The chain uses TRBV5-4 and TRBJ1-1; D is unresolved. The CDR3 spans 14 residues. Per the germline V gene, CDR1 is SGHNT and CDR2 is YYREEE (reference sequence). Trimming removed 0 bases from V and 4 bases from J, with 10 bases in between. The CDR3, as DNA: TGTGCCAGCAGCTTGGTTGGGTCGGGCACTGAAGCTTTCTTT. It yields the protein CASSLVGSGTEAFF. The full variable domain, in which reference TRBV5-4 and TRBJ1-1 provide the parts outside the CDR3, is ETGVTQSPTHLIKTRGQQVTLRCSSQSGHNTVSWYQQALGQGPQFIFQYYREEENGRGNFPPRFSGLQFPNYSSELNVNALELDDSALYLCASSLVGSGTEAFFGQGTRLTVV.

This clone has a handful of counts. This chain links TRBV5-1 with TRBJ1-1; D is undetermined. The CDR3 runs to 15 residues. V dropped 4 bases and J dropped 1 base, with 14 bases sitting between them. Germline V gene data show CDR1 as SGHRS and CDR2 as YFSETQ. The CDR3 loop reads CASSPLPGRNTEAFF. In DNA form, the CDR3 reads TGCGCCAGCAGCCCACTCCCGGGGAGGAACACTGAAGCTTTCTTT. Based on the CDR3 plus reference TRBV5-1 and TRBJ1-1, the full variable domain is KAGVTQTPRYLIKTRGQQVTLSCSPISGHRSVSWYQQTPGQGLQFLFEYFSETQRNKGNFPGRFSGRQFSNSRSEMNVSTLELGDSALYLCASSPLPGRNTEAFFGQGTRLTVV.

The CDR3 coding sequence is TGTGCCAGCAGCCAAGCGGGCAGTATGGGCTATGGCTACACCTTC. It translates to CASSQAGSMGYGYTF. V gene TRBV14 combines with J gene TRBJ1-2; D unclear. Trimming pared 1 base from V and 4 bases from J, leaving 13 bases between. Germline assignment: CDR1 SGHDN and CDR2 FVKESK. CDR3 length: 15 residues.

The V gene is TRBV7-9, the J gene TRBJ1-4; possible D gene TRBD1, 6 bases. The V end was cut by 4 bases, the J end by 1 base, with 10 bases between. Per germline, CDR1 SEHNR and CDR2 FQNEAQ (reference sequence). The CDR3 has 15 residues. DNA for the CDR3: TGTGCCAGCAGCTGGGGCAGGGGAACTAATGAAAAACTGTTTTTT. Encoded protein: CASSWGRGTNEKLFF. The whole variable domain, filled in from reference TRBV7-9 and TRBJ1-4, reads DTGVSQNPRHKITKRGQNVTFRCDPISEHNRLYWYRQTLGQGPEFLTYFQNEAQLEKSRLLSDRFSAERPKGSFSTLEIQRTEQGDSAMYLCASSWGRGTNEKLFFGSGTQLSVL.

This chain joins TRBV15 and TRBJ2-7; D is unresolved. This CDR3 region has 13 residues. Germline CDR1 LNHNV, CDR2 YYDKDF (reference sequence). Trimming left V 2 bases short and J 3 bases short, with 8 bases between. CDR3 sequence reads: CATSRYSGYEQYF. For the CDR3, the DNA is TGTGCCACCAGCAGATATTCAGGCTACGAGCAGTACTTC.

The chain carries TRBV7-8 and TRBJ2-1; maybe TRBD2 (5 bases). Trimming removed 4 bases from V and 7 bases from J, with 14 bases in between. CDR3 length: 14 amino acids. The V gene's germline CDR1 is SGHVS and CDR2 FQNEAQ. The CDR3 DNA reads TGTGCCAGCAGCTCACTGGACTGGCAAAATGAGCAGTTCTTC. It translates to CASSSLDWQNEQFF.

The CDR3 protein is CASSLYPRTDGYTF. CDR3 in DNA: TGTGCCAGCAGTTTATATCCTCGGACAGATGGCTACACCTTC. The chain has TRBV28 and TRBJ1-2, with a possible D match to TRBD1 (6 bases). This CDR3 comprises 14 residues. Trimming removed 1 base from V and 6 bases from J, with 12 bases in between. CDR1 MDHEN and CDR2 SYDVKM come from the germline V gene.

The CDR3 coding sequence is TGTGCCAGCAGTAATCAGGGGGTCGGCACAGATACGCAGTATTTT. It yields the protein CASSNQGVGTDTQYF. The chain uses TRBV28 and TRBJ2-3; 7 bases align to TRBD1. V shed 5 bases, J shed 1 base, and the junction held 6 bases outside the gene matches. The germline V gene has CDR1 MDHEN and CDR2 SYDVKM. The CDR3 is made up of 15 amino acids.

The genes are TRBV12-5 and TRBJ1-1; D gene ambiguous. This CDR3 comprises 22 residues. Trimming stripped 2 bases from V and 4 bases from J, with 35 bases between. Germline CDR1 LGHNT, CDR2 FRNRAP. The CDR3, as DNA: TGTGCTAGTGGTTTGAGTGGGTTCGGTTTGGGTATAAGATTAATTGAGAGCACTGAAGCTTTCTTT. It translates to CASGLSGFGLGIRLIESTEAFF.

This clone occurred a few times. The V gene is TRBV28, the J gene TRBJ1-2, with D tentatively TRBD1 (6 bases). CDR3 length: 13 residues. V was cut by 6 bases and J by 3 bases, with 11 bases left in between. Looked up from germline, CDR1 is MDHEN and CDR2 is SYDVKM. CDR3 nucleotides: TGTGCCAGCAGACCTGACAGGTACTATGGCTACACCTTC. Encoded protein: CASRPDRYYGYTF.

This chain uses TRBV6-5 with TRBJ1-1; D unclear. Trimming left V 2 bases short and J 2 bases short, with 9 bases between. This CDR3 comprises 14 residues. Germline V gives CDR1 MNHEY, CDR2 SVGAGI. The CDR3 region has the DNA TGTGCCAGCAGTTACACAGCAAGTAACACTGAAGCTTTCTTT. This translates into CASSYTASNTEAFF.

The V gene is TRBV29-1, the J gene TRBJ1-3, with 8 bases fitting TRBD1. Germline CDR1 and CDR2: SQVTM and ANQGSEA. The CDR3 has 15 amino acids. The V and J ends lost 1 base and 2 bases, in that order; junction bases with no gene match: 4. For the CDR3, the DNA is TGCAGCGTTGAAGGGATGACAGGGGCTGGAAACACCATATATTTT. Its translation is CSVEGMTGAGNTIYF.

The genes are TRBV5-5 and TRBJ2-7, with D tentatively TRBD1 (7 bases). The length of the CDR3 is 14 residues. Germline CDR1 SGHKS, CDR2 YYEKEE (reference sequence). V gave up 6 bases and J gave up 6 bases, with 19 bases separating them. The CDR3 is CASTVRTGGVEQYF. CDR3 nucleotide sequence: TGTGCCAGCACCGTCCGGACAGGAGGGGTCGAGCAGTACTTC.

The rearrangement joins TRBV7-9 to TRBJ1-2; possibly TRBD1 for D (6 bases). This CDR3 is 14 amino acids long. Germline loops: CDR1 SEHNR, CDR2 FQNEAQ (reference sequence). V lost 1 base and J lost 0, with 6 bases in between. The CDR3 DNA reads TGTGCCAGCAGCTTAGAGGGGGCTAACTATGGCTACACCTTC. Translated, it gives CASSLEGANYGYTF.

The chain has TRBV30 and TRBJ1-5; no reliable D call. Trimming took off 1 base at V and 4 bases at J, with 8 bases between the two ends. Germline V lookup: CDR1 GTSNPN, CDR2 SVGIG (reference sequence). The CDR3 runs to 13 residues. The CDR3, as DNA: TGTGCCTGGAGTGAGGCCATAAATCAGCCCCAGCATTTT. Translated, it gives CAWSEAINQPQHF.

The DNA for the CDR3 is TGTGCCAGCAGCCCGACGACTAGCGGGCTCCCCTCCTACAATGAGCAGTTCTTC. Translation gives CASSPTTSGLPSYNEQFF. The genes are TRBV9 and TRBJ2-1, with TRBD2 matching over 10 bases. The CDR3 covers 18 residues. Trimming cost V 4 bases and J 0 bases; bases outside gene matches: 10. The germline V gene encodes CDR1 SGDLS and CDR2 YYNGEE.